This TCR beta chain was sequenced during a study of shared clonotypes between healthy human individuals (dated by TCRdb to 2019 to 2021). In the study overall: Two women and a few men aged 18 to 49 years were included in the cohort. For each donor, CD4 naive and CD4 memory were each given three plates, CD8 naive was given two plates, and CD8 memory was given one plate. The study deeply sequenced blood TCR repertoires of about 5 healthy adults to estimate repertoire size and the extent of clonotype sharing between individuals. Different laboratories and diverse techniques were used to prepare libraries and sequence TCR repertoires, to increase sequencing depth and limit assay-specific biases. Per donor, leukapheresis produced somewhere between about 0.94 and 9.5 billion PBMCs. The investigation overall reported the following: Incomplete sequencing was indicated by rarefaction of sorted-subset datasets, despite the large sequencing depth. Because the study included only a small number of donors, the genetic and exposure-history diversity represented was limited. Compared with non-shared clonotypes, clonotypes shared by all four sorted-subset donors had higher generation probabilities. When several donors were compared, the shared fraction of clonotypes was 5% to 6.5% for naive CD4, 3.5% for naive CD8, more than 2% for memory CD4, and around 0.37% for memory CD8. Naive subsets generally had larger estimated clonotype richness than memory subsets did. Based on pairwise subsampling, the degree of clonotype sharing among donors was expected to be affected by sequencing depth. Sampling was restricted to blood, and TCR repertoires in tissues likely differ from the TCR repertoires found in blood.

This clone came up many times. Its antigen target is currently unknown. Per-base qualities were not stored, and no clone one base away is much larger. Using the deep immunoSEQ assay, TCR CDR3 regions were amplified from genomic DNA by multiplex PCR. Genomic DNA extracted from each cell subset was distributed evenly over all wells of several immunoSEQ 96-well plates, and each plate served as one replicate. For sorted subsets, each replicate PCR was loaded with around 220 ng genomic DNA, equivalent to 30,000 or so T cell genomes. The purified libraries were quantified using a Qubit 3.0 fluorometer, sized with a Bioanalyzer 2100, and then quantified again using the KAPA Library Quantification kit. A separate single-read 150-cycle Illumina NextSeq 550 flow cell was used to sequence each immunoSEQ 96-well plate. For the original study's pipeline: Because only junctional sequences without quality scores were contained in the immunoSEQ output, filtering matching that applied to full-length reads could not be performed. Sequences were annotated with PyIR, a Python wrapper for IgBLAST v1.9, and V/J genes and CDR3 were assigned using IMGT germline references. Any read was removed if the V/J assignment was weak (E-value above 1e-6), the CDR3 was missing, or the read contained stop codons, out-of-frame junctions, or ambiguous translated residues. V3J clonotypes were defined as sequences sharing an identical inferred V gene, J gene, and CDR3 amino acid sequence. The percentage overlap between two repertoires was calculated by dividing the number of shared unique clonotypes by the size of the smaller repertoire. RTK rarefaction, the Chao1 estimator, and Recon v2.1 estimates of unobserved clonotypes were used to assess repertoire richness. Generation probabilities were computed with OLGA for all TCRbeta clonotypes obtained by the gDNA method from a handful of donors. As stored in TCRdb, this immuneACCESS dataset retains in-frame rearrangements with V and J assigned. A fraction of the clones does not appear; measured against another copy, unresolved V genes explain less than half of the discrepancy, and the remainder lacks a known reason. That table supplies the V and J calls and clone size; D and trimming were determined from the DNA. The sample table shows approximately 82,000 clones, and about 63% are seen once. The ten largest clones add up to 51% of the sample.

For CDR1 and CDR2, the germline V gene lists ENHRY and SYGVKD. The CDR3 covers 14 residues, taking in both the cysteine and the phenylalanine. The retained sequence is limited to the CDR3, 42 bases, with the frame set at the first base. V is pared back by 0 bases and J by 10 bases, with 13 bases lying between the germline termini. The donors were healthy, HIV-negative adults who had no recently reported acute infections or vaccinations. Only Caucasian adults living in Nashville, Tennessee, USA were represented among the donors. CD8 memory samples were composed of magnetically selected CD45RO+ cells combined with CCR7-negative CD45RA+ effector memory (TemRA) cells. Blood was obtained by leukapheresis, after which PBMCs were separated by Ficoll-Histopaque density gradient centrifugation and cryopreserved in liquid nitrogen vapor phase. Purity and quantity of every magnetically sorted T cell population were checked by analytical flow cytometry. Each sorted fraction had its genomic DNA isolated and then quantified by UV absorbance on a Nanodrop 2000c.

The sequence was collected from a man younger than 45 in good health. Sequenced: memory CD8+ T cells sorted from blood. What the cell subset or site label conveys for this sample: CD45RO+ cells pooled with CCR7-negative TemRA cells. The rearranged segments are TRBV10-3 and TRBJ2-1; the D gene cannot be resolved reliably. The nucleotides read TGTGCCATCAGTGAGTCTAGCCAAGGGCCGGAGCAGTTCTTC. This gives the protein CAISESSQGPEQFF.